The T cell receptor beta chain described here comes from a study of molecular identifiers for immune sequencing clone quantification. Whole-study findings and limits: In naive cells, under 1% of molecules belonged to clones above 20 RNA copies, against over 97% in effector cells.

Previously described methods and listed TCR primers were employed for the bulk TCR libraries. Each CDR3 protein gets one entry after TCRdb re-called the PCR reads with MiXCR. The repertoire includes about 640,000 distinct CDR3 sequences, about 20% of them detected once, and 0.75% to 0.95% sits in the top ten. Per the germline V gene, CDR1 is MGHDK and CDR2 is SYGVNS. The CDR3 runs 13 residues. V dropped 11 bases and J dropped 3 bases, with 14 bases sitting between them. Worth noting for this clonotype: Its antigen is undetermined. One base away lies a much larger clone, so this may be a sequencing read error.

This clonotype was sampled from a human donor in good health. Some libraries in this study had Jurkat cell RNA spiked in. The specimen was naive CD8+ T cells from blood, with Jurkat cell RNA spiked in. Subset meaning: FACS-sorted CD8+CD4-CCR7+CD45RA+ naive T cells. The chain recombines TRBV25-1 with TRBJ2-1, with D unresolved. The CDR3 bases are TGTGCCTGCACCTGGCAGGACTACAATGAGCAGTTCTTC. The encoded protein is CACTWQDYNEQFF.